This TCR beta chain was found in a study of shared clonotypes between healthy human individuals. The method was immunoSEQ multiplex PCR; TCRdb's version includes in-frame clones alone and lacks a portion of them. The sample contains around 550,000 clones, almost 97% of which appear only once. The sequenced sample was naive CD4+ T cells sorted from blood. Subset noted: CD45RA+ positively selected. The clonotype comes from a woman in her twenties or thirties in good health.

DNA of the CDR3: TGTGCCAGCAGCGCAGGGGGCTGGGGCGGGGAGCAGTACTTC. This translates into CASSAGGWGGEQYF. This chain links TRBV7-9 with TRBJ2-7; TRBD1 aligns across 8 bases. Trimming at V came to 5 bases and at J to 7 bases, leaving 10 bases not matched to a gene. This CDR3 region has 14 residues. Germline assignment: CDR1 SEHNR and CDR2 FQNEAQ (reference sequence).